The 27 T cell receptor beta chains below were found in one sample sequenced in a study of cytomegalovirus exposure and HLA in healthy donors (dated by TCRdb to the late 2010s). Libraries were constructed by the immunoSEQ multiplex PCR assay. A mixture of 60 forward primers for TCR Vbeta segments and 13 reverse primers for TCR Jbeta segments was used in the multiplex PCR. TCRdb re-hosts the immuneACCESS table, in-frame sequences only. Its copies lack some clones; in the studies checked, an unresolved V gene accounts for under half of them, and the cause for the rest is not known. The sample profile shows around 130,000 clones; 84% of them were found once. The ten largest clones represent roughly 2.5% of the sample. The sequenced sample consisted of PBMCs. These receptors all stem from a man aged 50-60 years in good health and CMV-seronegative.

V and J are TRBV21-1 and TRBJ2-5; the table gives TRBD1 as D, unverified against the DNA. TRBV21-1 is recorded as a pseudogene. This CDR3 region has 19 residues. CDR3 coding DNA: TGTGCCAGCAGCAAAGGTCTCAGGTCCGACAAAGCCCTCCAAGAGACCCAGTACTTC. Encoded protein: CASSKGLRSDKALQETQYF.

V and J are TRBV15 and TRBJ2-7, with D tentatively TRBD2 (5 bases). The V end was cut by 1 base, the J end by 2 bases, with 9 bases between. This CDR3 spans 14 amino acids. Germline V gives CDR1 LNHNV, CDR2 YYDKDF (reference sequence). The CDR3 sequence: CATSRVGVTYEQYF. The CDR3 DNA reads as TGTGCCACCAGCAGAGTGGGAGTGACCTACGAGCAGTACTTC.

The V call is TRBV5-4, the J call TRBJ2-5; 12 bases map to TRBD1. Looked up from germline, CDR1 is SGHNT and CDR2 is YYREEE (reference sequence). CDR3 length equals 16 residues. J gave up 5 bases and V 5 bases, and 10 bases lay outside the gene matches. In DNA, the CDR3 is TGTGCCAGCAGGGGTGGGGGGACAGGGGGCCGGGAGACCCAGTACTTC. Its protein product is CASRGGGTGGRETQYF.

The J gene is TRBJ2-7, the V gene TRBV6-5; 7 bases fit TRBD1. With 0 bases clipped from V and 2 bases from J, the junction kept 4 bases outside the gene matches. The CDR3 is 15 residues long. Germline CDR1 is MNHEY and CDR2 is SVGAGI. CDR3 residues: CASSYSRQGAYEQYF. The CDR3 DNA reads TGTGCCAGCAGTTACTCAAGACAGGGCGCCTACGAGCAGTACTTC.

Only a few counts were recorded for this clone. The chain recombines TRBV10-3 with TRBJ1-6, with a weak D call TRBD1 (5 bases). The CDR3 is 14 amino acids. V was pared by 6 bases and J by 14 bases, with 20 bases between. Per the germline V gene, CDR1 is ENHRY and CDR2 is SYGVKD. CDR3 in amino acids: CAISRDGTSEALHF. The CDR3 region has the DNA TGTGCCATCAGCCGGGACGGGACTTCGGAGGCCCTCCACTTT.

The chain carries TRBV5-1 and TRBJ1-1; D unclear. In germline, CDR1 is SGHRS, CDR2 YFSETQ. V lost 6 bases, J lost 1 base, and 10 bases lay in between. The CDR3 is 13 residues long. The CDR3 loop reads CASNREANTEAFF. CDR3 DNA sequence: TGCGCCAGCAACCGGGAGGCGAACACTGAAGCTTTCTTT.

This rearrangement joins TRBV15 to TRBJ2-3; 11 bases fit TRBD1. Trimming at V came to 3 bases and at J to 2 bases, leaving 4 bases not matched to a gene. Per the germline V gene, CDR1 is LNHNV and CDR2 is YYDKDF (reference sequence). This CDR3 comprises 16 residues. The CDR3 here is CATSSPGQGDTDTQYF. The DNA of the CDR3 is TGTGCCACCAGCAGTCCGGGACAGGGGGACACAGATACGCAGTATTTT. Full variable domain (outside the CDR3, taken from reference TRBV15 and TRBJ2-3): DAMVIQNPRYQVTQFGKPVTLSCSQTLNHNVMYWYQQKSSQAPKLLFHYYDKDFNNEADTPDNFQSRRPNTSFCFLDIRSPGLGDTAMYLCATSSPGQGDTDTQYFGPGTRLTVL.

The chain links TRBV7-3 to TRBJ2-3; D is possibly TRBD1 (6 bases). This CDR3 has 15 residues. CDR1 and CDR2 from the germline V gene are SGHTA and FQGTGA. Trimming shortened V by 2 bases and J by 6 bases, and 15 bases separated the two germline ends. CDR3 amino acids: CASSLGGQASDTQYF. The CDR3 DNA reads TGTGCCAGCAGCTTAGGGGGCCAGGCGAGCGATACGCAGTATTTT. Based on the CDR3 plus reference TRBV7-3 and TRBJ2-3, the full variable domain is GAGVSQTPSNKVTEKGKYVELRCDPISGHTALYWYRQSLGQGPEFLIYFQGTGAADDSGLPNDRFFAVRPEGSVSTLKIQRTERGDSAVYLCASSLGGQASDTQYFGPGTRLTVL.

This sequence joins TRBV5-1 and TRBJ2-5; D gene ambiguous. Trimming left V 7 bases short and J 2 bases short, with 9 bases between. The CDR3 length is 12 residues. Germline V lookup: CDR1 SGHRS, CDR2 YFSETQ. In nucleotides, the CDR3 is TGCGCCAGCTGTTTAGAACAAGAGACCCAGTACTTC. This sequence encodes CASCLEQETQYF.

This clone qualifies as medium-sized. This chain connects TRBV7-3 to TRBJ2-3, with 7 positions matching TRBD2. V lost 2 bases, J lost 5 bases, and 7 bases stayed unmatched. Germline loops: CDR1 SGHTA, CDR2 FQGTGA. CDR3 length: 15 residues. DNA for the CDR3: TGTGCCAGCAGCTTAGTGGGCGGGGGTCAAGATACGCAGTATTTT. Residues: CASSLVGGGQDTQYF.

This clone was recorded a few times. The V and J genes are TRBV30 and TRBJ1-4; no firm D call. Germline V lookup: CDR1 GTSNPN, CDR2 SVGIG (reference sequence). V shed 0 bases and J shed 5 bases, with 10 bases lying between them. The CDR3 is 14 amino acids. CDR3 loop: CAWSVGQLNEKLFF. CDR3 DNA: TGTGCCTGGAGTGTTGGGCAGCTAAATGAAAAACTGTTTTTT.

For this clone: At the DNA level, this CDR3 is encoded by other sequences in the same sample as well. This chain connects TRBV6-5 to TRBJ1-2; 8 bases are shared with TRBD1. Germline lookup yields CDR1 MNHEY and CDR2 SVGAGI. The CDR3 runs 12 residues. J was trimmed by 4 bases and V by 5 bases; bases with no gene match: 0. The CDR3 reads CASSQGAYGYTF. Here the CDR3 DNA reads TGTGCCAGCAGTCAGGGGGCCTATGGCTACACCTTC.

The chain couples TRBV5-6 to TRBJ2-5, with 7 bases identical to TRBD2. With 3 bases clipped from V and 4 bases from J, the junction kept 15 bases outside the gene matches. The CDR3 sequence is 17 residues long. Looked up from germline, CDR1 is SGHDT and CDR2 is YYEEEE. CDR3 amino acids: CASSSTRLAQLGETQYF. CDR3 DNA sequence: TGTGCCAGCAGCTCAACTCGACTAGCTCAACTCGGAGAGACCCAGTACTTC.

This clone was seen only a few times. This sequence joins TRBV30 and TRBJ1-1, with a possible D match to TRBD1 (6 bases). The V end lost 0 bases, the J end lost 1 base, and 15 bases lay between the germline ends. This CDR3 spans 16 amino acids. The germline gives CDR1 GTSNPN, CDR2 SVGIG (reference sequence). The CDR3 sequence is CAWSVNWGHRNTEAFF. The CDR3 DNA follows: TGTGCCTGGAGTGTAAACTGGGGACACAGGAACACTGAAGCTTTCTTT.

J is TRBJ2-5 and V is TRBV2; no clear D. From germline, CDR1 is SNHLY and CDR2 FYNNEI. Trimming took 4 bases from V and 5 from J, leaving 14 bases between them. This CDR3 region has 14 residues. The CDR3 DNA reads as TGTGCCAGCAGTGGCGGCGGAGCCATGGAGACCCAGTACTTC. It specifies CASSGGGAMETQYF. Complete variable domain (other parts from reference TRBV2 and TRBJ2-5): EPEVTQTPSHQVTQMGQEVILRCVPISNHLYFYWYRQILGQKVEFLVSFYNNEISEKSEIFDDQFSVERPDGSNFTLKIRSTKLEDSAMYFCASSGGGAMETQYFGPGTRLLVL.

The chain is built from TRBV7-8 and TRBJ1-3; D unclear. The V end lost 3 bases, the J end lost 4 bases, and 16 bases lay between the germline ends. CDR1 is SGHVS, CDR2 FQNEAQ, per germline. This CDR3 comprises 16 residues. The CDR3: CASSFSDGGTGNTIYF. The CDR3 DNA reads as TGTGCCAGCAGCTTCTCCGACGGAGGTACGGGAAACACCATATATTTT.

The J gene is TRBJ1-2, the V gene TRBV7-8; D gene unclear. The CDR3 contains 15 residues. CDR1 is SGHVS, CDR2 FQNEAQ, per germline. Trimming took 5 bases from V and 0 from J, leaving 13 bases between them. The CDR3 region is CASSPRLEANYGYTF. CDR3 nucleotide sequence: TGTGCCAGCAGCCCTCGACTGGAAGCTAACTATGGCTACACCTTC.

The chain links TRBV18 to TRBJ1-1, with D unresolved. Germline lookup yields CDR1 KGHSH and CDR2 LQKENI. The V and J ends lost 6 bases and 0 bases respectively, with 8 bases between them. The CDR3 covers 13 residues. CDR3 protein: CASSPELNTEAFF. The CDR3 DNA is TGTGCCAGCTCCCCAGAGCTGAACACTGAAGCTTTCTTT.

The chain combines TRBV5-4 with TRBJ2-7, with D possibly being TRBD1 (6 bases). Germline loops: CDR1 SGHNT, CDR2 YYREEE (reference sequence). With 3 bases removed from V and 1 base from J, the gap between germline ends came to 8 bases. The CDR3 has 13 amino acids. DNA for the CDR3: TGTGCCAGCAGCTGGGACAAATCCTACGAGCAGTACTTC. This encodes CASSWDKSYEQYF.

This clone was picked up one time. The chain combines TRBV29-1 with TRBJ1-2; 12 bases line up with TRBD1. The CDR3 length is 18 residues. The V gene's germline CDR1 is SQVTM and CDR2 ANQGSEA. Unmatched junction bases numbered 20, after V lost 5 bases and J lost 7 bases. CDR3 loop: CSVFLAGAGTGGSLGYTF. DNA of the CDR3: TGCAGCGTTTTCCTCGCGGGGGCCGGGACAGGGGGCTCTCTTGGCTACACCTTC.

The chain employs TRBV7-9 and TRBJ1-2, with D uncertain. The CDR3 has 14 residues. Trimming removed 5 bases at V and 0 bases at J, with 10 bases between. Per the germline V gene, CDR1 is SEHNR and CDR2 is FQNEAQ (reference sequence). CDR3 residues: CASSQDTANYGYTF. CDR3 DNA sequence: TGTGCCAGCAGCCAAGATACAGCTAACTATGGCTACACCTTC.

The rearrangement uses TRBV30 and TRBJ2-5; a possible D gene is TRBD1 (10 bases). Trimming removed 1 base from V and 1 base from J, with 31 bases in between. Germline CDR1 reads GTSNPN; CDR2 reads SVGIG (reference sequence). The CDR3 length is 21 residues. CDR3 nucleotide sequence: TGTGCCTGGAGTGGGTGGACAGGGGGAGCCCCTGGGCGGGGGGGCCAAGAGACCCAGTACTTC. Its translation: CAWSGWTGGAPGRGGQETQYF.

The rearrangement links TRBV10-1 to TRBJ2-7; perhaps TRBD2 as D (6 bases). CDR3 length: 13 residues. CDR1 is WNHNN and CDR2 is SYGVQD in the germline V gene (reference sequence). V was cut by 4 bases and J by 4 bases, with 11 bases left in between. CDR3 amino acids: CASSVGGGYEQYF. CDR3 bases: TGCGCCAGCAGTGTGGGGGGAGGTTACGAGCAGTACTTC.

The genes are TRBV7-9 and TRBJ1-2; possible D gene TRBD1, 5 bases. V was cut by 5 bases and J by 4 bases, with 11 bases left in between. The CDR3 consists of 13 residues. Per the germline V gene, CDR1 is SEHNR and CDR2 is FQNEAQ (reference sequence). CDR3 protein: CASSATGVYGYTF. CDR3 nucleotide sequence: TGTGCCAGCAGCGCAACAGGAGTCTATGGCTACACCTTC.

V and J are TRBV4-2 and TRBJ2-7; 7 nucleotides align to TRBD1. V was clipped by 1 base and J by 6 bases; unmatched bases: 6. Germline assignment: CDR1 LGHNA and CDR2 YNFKEQ. This CDR3 is 14 amino acids long. The CDR3, as DNA: TGTGCCAGCAGCCAAGGGCCGGCAGGGGGCGAGCAGTACTTC. Translation gives CASSQGPAGGEQYF.

The rearrangement joins TRBV19 to TRBJ2-7; 7 bases are shared with TRBD1. The CDR3 is 13 residues long. Germline-derived CDR1 and CDR2 are LNHDA and SQIVND (reference sequence). The junction had 8 bases not matched to a gene; V was cut back by 6 bases and J by 6 bases. The DNA of the CDR3 is TGTGCCAGTAGCTCGACAGGGATCAGCGAGCAGTACTTC. This codes for CASSSTGISEQYF.

The rearrangement uses TRBV5-8 and TRBJ2-7; TRBD1 matches 12 bases. Germline CDR1 SGHTS, CDR2 YDEGEE. Trimming at V came to 2 bases and at J to 2 bases, leaving 2 bases not matched to a gene. The CDR3 extends over 15 amino acids. The CDR3 coding sequence is TGTGCCAGCAGCTTTGGGACAGGGGGCACCTACGAGCAGTACTTC. Its protein is CASSFGTGGTYEQYF.